This entry concerns a single T cell receptor beta chain. What it binds is not known. This sample stems from a study of CXCR3-negative and CXCR3-positive naive CD8 T cells. Per germline, CDR1 SQVTM and CDR2 ANQGSEA. The CDR3 is 16 residues long. General study results and limits: Naive subsets were similarly diverse, while memory CD8+ repertoires were much less diverse. Researchers report that CXCR3-positive naive cells carry more hydrophobic TRB CDR3s than CXCR3-negative naive cells.

All TRB cDNA libraries came from 5' RACE performed with UMI labels. Using the 5' RACE reads, TCRdb records one entry per CDR3 protein without DNA. Here the sample table reports about 120,000 distinct CDR3 sequences. The chain joins TRBV29-1 to TRBJ2-1; the TCRdb D gene call, TRBD2, has no DNA to confirm it. The specimen sequenced was naive CXCR3+ CD8+ T cells from blood. Subset in this sample: CD45RO-CCR7+CD27+CD95- naive CD8+ T cells expressing CXCR3 (TNR3+). This receptor was obtained from a human donor in good health. Some clones in this sample may be carry-over from other donors' samples. CDR3 region: CSVVVLDYGPHNEQFF.